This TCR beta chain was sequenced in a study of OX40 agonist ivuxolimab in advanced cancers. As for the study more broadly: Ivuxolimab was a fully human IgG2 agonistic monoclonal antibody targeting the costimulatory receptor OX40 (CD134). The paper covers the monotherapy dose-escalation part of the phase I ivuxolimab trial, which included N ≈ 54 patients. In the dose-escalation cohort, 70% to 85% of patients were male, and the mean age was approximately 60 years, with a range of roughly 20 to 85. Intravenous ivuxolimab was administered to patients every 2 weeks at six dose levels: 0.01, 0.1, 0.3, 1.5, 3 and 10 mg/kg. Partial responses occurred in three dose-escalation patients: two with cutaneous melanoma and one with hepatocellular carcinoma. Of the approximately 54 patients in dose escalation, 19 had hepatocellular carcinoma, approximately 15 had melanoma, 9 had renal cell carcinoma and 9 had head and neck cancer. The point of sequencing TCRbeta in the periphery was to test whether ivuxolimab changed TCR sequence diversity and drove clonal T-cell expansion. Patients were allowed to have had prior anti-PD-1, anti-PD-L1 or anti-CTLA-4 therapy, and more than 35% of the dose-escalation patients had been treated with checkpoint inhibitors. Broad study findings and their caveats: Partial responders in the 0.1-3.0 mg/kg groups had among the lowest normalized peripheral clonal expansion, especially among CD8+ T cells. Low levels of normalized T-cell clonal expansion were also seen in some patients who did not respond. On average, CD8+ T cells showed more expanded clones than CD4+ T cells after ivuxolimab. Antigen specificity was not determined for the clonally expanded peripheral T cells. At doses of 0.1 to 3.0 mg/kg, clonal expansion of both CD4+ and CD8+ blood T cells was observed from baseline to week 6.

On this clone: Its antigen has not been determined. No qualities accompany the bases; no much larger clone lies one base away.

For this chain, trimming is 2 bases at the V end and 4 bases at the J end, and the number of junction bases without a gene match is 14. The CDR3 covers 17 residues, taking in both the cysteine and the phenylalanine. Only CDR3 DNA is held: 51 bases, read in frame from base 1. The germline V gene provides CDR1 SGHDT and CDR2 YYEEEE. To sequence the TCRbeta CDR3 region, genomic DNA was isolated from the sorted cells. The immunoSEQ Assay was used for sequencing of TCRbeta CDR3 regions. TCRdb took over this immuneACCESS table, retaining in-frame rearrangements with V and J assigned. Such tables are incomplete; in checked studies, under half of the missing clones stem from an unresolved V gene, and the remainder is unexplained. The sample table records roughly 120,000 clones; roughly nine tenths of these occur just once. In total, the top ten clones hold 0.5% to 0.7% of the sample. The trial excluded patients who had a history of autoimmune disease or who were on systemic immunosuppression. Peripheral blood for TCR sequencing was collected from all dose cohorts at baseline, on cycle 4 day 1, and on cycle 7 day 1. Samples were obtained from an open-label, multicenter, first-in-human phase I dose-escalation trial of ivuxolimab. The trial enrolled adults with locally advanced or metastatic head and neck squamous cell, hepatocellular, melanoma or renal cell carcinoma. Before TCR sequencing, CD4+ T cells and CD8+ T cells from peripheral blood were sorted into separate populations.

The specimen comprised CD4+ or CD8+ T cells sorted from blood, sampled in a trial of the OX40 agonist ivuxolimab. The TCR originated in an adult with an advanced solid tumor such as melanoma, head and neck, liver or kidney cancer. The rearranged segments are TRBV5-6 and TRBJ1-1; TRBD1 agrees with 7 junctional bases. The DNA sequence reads TGTGCCAGCAGCTTCCGGTCGACAGGGCGGGTGATCACTGAAGCTTTCTTT. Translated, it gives CASSFRSTGRVITEAFF.